The sequence of this T cell receptor (beta chain) was determined in a study of Ad26.COV2.S vaccination and SARS-CoV-2 variants. Notes on this clone: Its target is unknown.

The treatment is: roughly 18 received Ad26.COV2.S at low or high dose, single or two shots; roughly 5 received placebo; per-sample allocation not given. It was on day 63 after the first vaccine or placebo injection that samples were taken. Adults aged 18-55 years in Boston included the donor. In the vaccine, an Ad26 vector expressed the SARS-CoV-2 spike of the Wuhan strain. Whole-study results and caveats: Responses of spike-specific T cells (both CD8+ and CD4+) reportedly showed substantial breadth after vaccination.

The protocol was immunoSEQ multiplex PCR, while the TCRdb copy is restricted to in-frame clones and leaves out a portion. This sample yields about 680,000 clones, of which roughly nine tenths are seen a single time; nearly 1.5% belongs to the top ten. Sequencing used peripheral blood, obtained in a trial of Ad26.COV2.S vaccine versus placebo. The source is a person aged 18 to 65 who received the Ad26.COV2.S COVID-19 vaccine or a placebo.

CDR3 sequence reads: CAWSKAASSYNEQFF. CDR3 DNA sequence: TGTGCCTGGAGTAAAGCGGCAAGCTCCTACAATGAGCAGTTCTTC. This chain links TRBV30 with TRBJ2-1, with TRBD2 as a possible D gene (5 bases). CDR1 GTSNPN and CDR2 SVGIG come from the germline V gene (reference sequence). The CDR3 covers 15 residues. Trimming cost V 2 bases and J 0 bases, with 11 bases left between them.